The 6 T cell receptor beta chains below all came from one sample that was sequenced in a study of yellow fever vaccine responses in identical twins. TCRdb reprocessed the RT-PCR reads with MiXCR, giving one entry per CDR3 protein. The sample includes around 6,600 distinct CDR3 sequences, 86% of them seen just once. The sequencing used T cells from blood (PBMCs), unsorted or a sorted subset (not recorded which), collected before or after yellow fever vaccination (not recorded which). These receptor sequences come from a young woman who received the yellow fever vaccine.

The J gene is TRBJ1-1, the V gene TRBV11-3; D might be TRBD1 (5 bases). Germline V CDR1 and CDR2: SGHNT, YENEEA. The V gene lost 5 bases and the J gene lost 1 base, with 8 bases spanning the gap. The CDR3 loop spans 13 amino acids. The DNA of the CDR3 is TGTGCCAGCAGCCTACAGGAGAACACTGAAGCTTTCTTT. This sequence encodes CASSLQENTEAFF.

The J gene is TRBJ2-7, the V gene TRBV11-1; 10 nucleotides agree with TRBD2. J gave up 7 bases and V 5 bases, and 5 bases lay outside the gene matches. Germline lookup yields CDR1 SGHAT and CDR2 FQDESV (reference sequence). CDR3 length: 13 residues. This CDR3 is CASSLGLAEEQYF. The CDR3 DNA sequence: TGTGCCAGCAGCCTCGGACTAGCGGAAGAGCAGTACTTC.

This clonotype appeared a few times. This sequence joins TRBV29-1 and TRBJ2-1; the D gene is possibly TRBD2 (5 bases). The CDR3 loop spans 13 amino acids. Germline CDR1 reads SQVTM; CDR2 reads ANQGSEA. The V and J ends lost 4 bases and 7 bases respectively, with 14 bases between them. CDR3 residues: CSVARGLLNEQFF. The CDR3 DNA sequence: TGCAGCGTTGCACGAGGACTGTTAAATGAGCAGTTCTTC.

This chain connects TRBV20-1 to TRBJ2-3; the D is unclear. V gave up 4 bases and J gave up 0 bases, with 14 bases separating them. Germline V gene data show CDR1 as DFQATT and CDR2 as SNEGSKA (reference sequence). The CDR3 length is 15 residues. This CDR3 is CSAKILGTSTDTQYF. The DNA for the CDR3 is TGCAGTGCTAAAATACTGGGCACCAGCACAGATACGCAGTATTTT.

The chain has TRBV13 and TRBJ1-5; D is ambiguous. Germline V lookup: CDR1 PRHDT, CDR2 FYEKMQ (reference sequence). The CDR3 length is 14 residues. Trimming pared 6 bases from V and 9 bases from J, leaving 18 bases between. CDR3: CASRAPTLWGPQHF. The CDR3 DNA is TGTGCCAGCAGGGCCCCCACTTTATGGGGGCCCCAGCATTTT.

Only one count was recorded for this clonotype. The chain links TRBV6-1 to TRBJ2-2, with TRBD1 identical over 10 bases. CDR1 MNHNS and CDR2 SASEGT come from the germline V gene. V shed 6 bases, J shed 5 bases, and the junction held 6 bases outside the gene matches. This CDR3 spans 15 amino acids. Here the CDR3 reads CASSLRTGGTGELFF. The DNA of the CDR3 is TGTGCCAGCAGCCTCCGGACAGGGGGGACCGGGGAGCTGTTTTTT.